This T cell receptor beta chain was found in a study of PD-L1 blockade in urothelial cancer. Looking at the study overall: The study recovered a median of 141,255 T cells per blood sample.

Time point given: peripheral blood 6 weeks after treatment start. Repertoires were generated with immunoSEQ multiplex PCR, while TCRdb's copy carries only in-frame clones and drops some. The sample lists approximately 79,000 clones, approximately 89% occurring once. This TCR was recovered from an elderly woman with urothelial cancer. The source material was PBMCs, sampled around atezolizumab (anti-PD-L1) treatment.

The CDR3 sequence: CASSPLAQGPNEQFF. The DNA of the CDR3 is TGTGCCAGCTCACCACTCGCCCAGGGCCCCAATGAGCAGTTCTTC. The chain carries TRBV18 and TRBJ2-1; TRBD1 might be the D (5 bases). The V and J ends lost 1 base and 6 bases respectively, with 13 bases between them. This CDR3 contains 15 residues. Per germline, CDR1 KGHSH and CDR2 LQKENI.